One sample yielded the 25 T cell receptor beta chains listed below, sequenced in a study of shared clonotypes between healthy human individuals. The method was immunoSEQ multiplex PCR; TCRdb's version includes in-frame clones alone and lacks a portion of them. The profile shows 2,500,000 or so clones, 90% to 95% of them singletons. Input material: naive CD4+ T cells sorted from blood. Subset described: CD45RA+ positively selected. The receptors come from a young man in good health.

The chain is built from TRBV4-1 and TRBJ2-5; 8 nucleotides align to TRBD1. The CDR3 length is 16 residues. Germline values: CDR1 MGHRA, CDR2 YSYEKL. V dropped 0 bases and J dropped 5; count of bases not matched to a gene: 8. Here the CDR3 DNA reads TGCGCCAGCAGCCAAGATAGGCAGGGGGCAGCGGAGACCCAGTACTTC. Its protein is CASSQDRQGAAETQYF.

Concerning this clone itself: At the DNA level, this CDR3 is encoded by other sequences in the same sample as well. The chain's CDR3 is CASSLGQGAYEQYF. Written as DNA, the CDR3 is TGTGCCAGCAGCTTGGGGCAGGGGGCCTACGAGCAGTACTTC. The chain employs TRBV5-6 and TRBJ2-7; 7 nucleotides match TRBD1. V shed 0 bases, J shed 2 bases, and the junction held 2 bases outside the gene matches. In germline, CDR1 is SGHDT, CDR2 YYEEEE. The CDR3 is 14 amino acids. Complete variable domain (other parts from reference TRBV5-6 and TRBJ2-7): DAGVTQSPTHLIKTRGQQVTLRCSPKSGHDTVSWYQQALGQGPQFIFQYYEEEERQRGNFPDRFSGHQFPNYSSELNVNALLLGDSALYLCASSLGQGAYEQYFGPGTRLTVT.

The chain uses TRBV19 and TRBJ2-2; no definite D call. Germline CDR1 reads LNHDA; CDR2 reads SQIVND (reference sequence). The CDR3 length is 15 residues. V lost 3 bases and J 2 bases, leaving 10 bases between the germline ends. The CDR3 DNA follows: TGTGCCAGTAGTATTTTGTACACTAACACCGGGGAGCTGTTTTTT. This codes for CASSILYTNTGELFF.

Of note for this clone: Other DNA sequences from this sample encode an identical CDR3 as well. CDR3 in amino acids: CASSERGRNTGELFF. CDR3 nucleotides: TGTGCCAGCAGTGAACGGGGACGGAACACCGGGGAGCTGTTTTTT. The V call is TRBV6-1, the J call TRBJ2-2; D is tentatively TRBD1 or TRBD2 (5 bases each). CDR3 length equals 15 residues. From germline, CDR1 is MNHNS and CDR2 SASEGT. The V gene lost 2 bases and the J gene lost 1 base, with 8 bases spanning the gap.

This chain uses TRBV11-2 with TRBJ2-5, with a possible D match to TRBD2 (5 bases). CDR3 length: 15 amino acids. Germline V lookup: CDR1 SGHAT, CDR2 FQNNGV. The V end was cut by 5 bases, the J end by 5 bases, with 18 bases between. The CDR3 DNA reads TGTGCCAGCAGCCCGAGACCGTCGGGGTGGGAGACCCAGTACTTC. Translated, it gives CASSPRPSGWETQYF.

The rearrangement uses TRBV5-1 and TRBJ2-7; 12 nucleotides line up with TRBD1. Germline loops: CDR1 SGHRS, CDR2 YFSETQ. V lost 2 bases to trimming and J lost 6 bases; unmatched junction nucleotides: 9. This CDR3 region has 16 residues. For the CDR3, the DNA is TGCGCCAGCAGCTTTGGTGCGGGACAGGGGGCGGGCGAGCAGTACTTC. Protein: CASSFGAGQGAGEQYF.

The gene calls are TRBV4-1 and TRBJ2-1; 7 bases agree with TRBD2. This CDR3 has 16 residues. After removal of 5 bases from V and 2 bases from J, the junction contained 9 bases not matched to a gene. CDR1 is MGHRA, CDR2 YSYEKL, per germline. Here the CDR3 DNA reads TGCGCCAGCAGCTTTTACACTAGCGCGACCTACAATGAGCAGTTCTTC. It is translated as CASSFYTSATYNEQFF.

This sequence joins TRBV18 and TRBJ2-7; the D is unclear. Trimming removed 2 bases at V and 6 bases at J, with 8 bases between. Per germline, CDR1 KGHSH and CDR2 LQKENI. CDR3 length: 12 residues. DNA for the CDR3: TGTGCCAGCTCACCAAAGGAAGGCGAGCAGTACTTC. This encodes CASSPKEGEQYF. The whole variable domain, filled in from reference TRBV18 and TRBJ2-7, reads NAGVMQNPRHLVRRRGQEARLRCSPMKGHSHVYWYRQLPEEGLKFMVYLQKENIIDESGMPKERFSAEFPKEGPSILRIQQVVRGDSAAYFCASSPKEGEQYFGPGTRLTVT.

The CDR3 DNA sequence: TGTGCCAGCAGCTTAGCGGACGATCAGCCCCAGCATTTT. Protein: CASSLADDQPQHF. V is TRBV11-2 and J is TRBJ1-5; no firm D call. Trimming stripped 1 base from V and 5 bases from J, with 6 bases between. The CDR3 has 13 residues. CDR1 is SGHAT and CDR2 is FQNNGV in the germline V gene.

The CDR3 DNA sequence: TGCAGCGGGGGGGCGTCGGATGGTTTTAGCGGCTACACCTTC. Translating it yields CSGGASDGFSGYTF. The chain uses TRBV29-1 and TRBJ1-2; TRBD1 might be the D (6 bases). Deletions cut 7 bases from V and 8 bases from J, with 23 bases between. This CDR3 spans 14 amino acids. From germline, CDR1 is SQVTM and CDR2 ANQGSEA.

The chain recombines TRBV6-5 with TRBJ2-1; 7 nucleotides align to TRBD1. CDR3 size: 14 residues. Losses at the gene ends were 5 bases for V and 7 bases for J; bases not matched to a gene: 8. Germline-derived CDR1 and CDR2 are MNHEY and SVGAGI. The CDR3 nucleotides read TGTGCCAGCAGTCAGGGACAGTCTCGGAATGAGCAGTTCTTC. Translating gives CASSQGQSRNEQFF.

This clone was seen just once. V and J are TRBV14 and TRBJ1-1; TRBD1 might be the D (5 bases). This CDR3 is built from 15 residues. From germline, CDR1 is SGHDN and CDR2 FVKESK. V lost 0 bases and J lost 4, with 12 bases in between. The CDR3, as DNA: TGTGCCAGCAGCCAAGATTTGGGGGGAGGCACTGAAGCTTTCTTT. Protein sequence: CASSQDLGGGTEAFF. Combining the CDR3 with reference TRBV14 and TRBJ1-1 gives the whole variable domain EAGVTQFPSHSVIEKGQTVTLRCDPISGHDNLYWYRRVMGKEIKFLLHFVKESKQDESGMPNNRFLAERTGGTYSTLKVQPAELEDSGVYFCASSQDLGGGTEAFFGQGTRLTVV.

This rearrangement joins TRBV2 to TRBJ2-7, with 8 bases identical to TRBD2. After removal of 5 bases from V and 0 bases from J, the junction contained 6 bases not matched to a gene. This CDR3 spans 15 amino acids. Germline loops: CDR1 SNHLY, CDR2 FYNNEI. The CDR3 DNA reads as TGTGCCAGCAGTTGGGCTAGCGGGCTCTCCTACGAGCAGTACTTC. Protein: CASSWASGLSYEQYF.

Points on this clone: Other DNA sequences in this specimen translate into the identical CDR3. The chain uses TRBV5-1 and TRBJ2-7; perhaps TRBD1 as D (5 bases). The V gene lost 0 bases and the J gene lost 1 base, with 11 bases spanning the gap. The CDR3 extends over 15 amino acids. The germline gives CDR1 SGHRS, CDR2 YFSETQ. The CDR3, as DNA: TGCGCCAGCAGCTTGGTGGGCCAGGGTTCCTACGAGCAGTACTTC. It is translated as CASSLVGQGSYEQYF.

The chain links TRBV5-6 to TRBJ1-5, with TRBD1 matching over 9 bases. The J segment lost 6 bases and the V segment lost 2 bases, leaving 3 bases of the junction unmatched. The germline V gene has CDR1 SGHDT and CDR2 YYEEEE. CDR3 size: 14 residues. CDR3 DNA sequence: TGTGCCAGCAGCTTAACAGGGGGCCTTCAGCCCCAGCATTTT. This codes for CASSLTGGLQPQHF.

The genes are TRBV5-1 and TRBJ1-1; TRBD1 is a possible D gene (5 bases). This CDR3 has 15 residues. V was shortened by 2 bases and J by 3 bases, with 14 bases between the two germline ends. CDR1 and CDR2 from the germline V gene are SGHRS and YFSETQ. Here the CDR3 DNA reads TGCGCCAGCAGCTTAAATACCGCAGGGCACACTGAAGCTTTCTTT. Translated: CASSLNTAGHTEAFF.

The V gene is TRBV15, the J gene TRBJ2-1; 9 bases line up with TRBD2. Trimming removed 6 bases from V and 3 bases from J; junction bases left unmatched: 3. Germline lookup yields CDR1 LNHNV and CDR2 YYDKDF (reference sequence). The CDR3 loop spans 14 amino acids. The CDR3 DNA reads TGTGCCACCAGTGGTAGCGGGAGCTACAATGAGCAGTTCTTC. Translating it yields CATSGSGSYNEQFF.

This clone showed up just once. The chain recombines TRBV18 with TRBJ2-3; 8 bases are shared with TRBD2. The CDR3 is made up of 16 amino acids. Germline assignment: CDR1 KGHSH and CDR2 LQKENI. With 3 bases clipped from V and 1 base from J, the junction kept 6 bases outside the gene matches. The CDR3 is CASSPQREHGTDTQYF. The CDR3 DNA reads TGTGCCAGCTCACCCCAGCGGGAGCATGGCACAGATACGCAGTATTTT.

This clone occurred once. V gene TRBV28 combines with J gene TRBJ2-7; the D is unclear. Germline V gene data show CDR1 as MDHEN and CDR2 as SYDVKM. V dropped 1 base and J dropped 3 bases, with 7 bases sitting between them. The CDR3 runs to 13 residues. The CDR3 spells CASSLFIDYEQYF. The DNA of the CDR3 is TGTGCCAGCAGTTTATTCATCGACTACGAGCAGTACTTC.

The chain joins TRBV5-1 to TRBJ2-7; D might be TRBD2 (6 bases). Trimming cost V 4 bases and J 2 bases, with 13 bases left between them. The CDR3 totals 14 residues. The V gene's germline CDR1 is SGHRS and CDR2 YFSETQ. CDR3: CASSRTGTAYEQYF. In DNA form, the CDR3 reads TGCGCCAGCAGCCGGACCGGGACTGCCTACGAGCAGTACTTC.

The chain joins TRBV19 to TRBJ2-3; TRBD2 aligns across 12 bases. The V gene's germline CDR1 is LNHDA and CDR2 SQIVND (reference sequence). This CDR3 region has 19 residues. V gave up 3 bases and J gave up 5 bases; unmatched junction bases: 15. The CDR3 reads CASSMMPSGGASIGDTQYF. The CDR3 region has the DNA TGTGCCAGTAGTATGATGCCTAGCGGGGGGGCGAGTATCGGAGATACGCAGTATTTT.

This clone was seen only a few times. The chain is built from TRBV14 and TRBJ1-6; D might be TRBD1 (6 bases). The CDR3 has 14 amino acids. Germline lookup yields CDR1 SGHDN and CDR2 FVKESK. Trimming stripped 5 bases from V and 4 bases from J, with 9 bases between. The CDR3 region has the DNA TGTGCCAGCAGCGGGGGCAGGTATAATTCACCCCTCCACTTT. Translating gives CASSGGRYNSPLHF.

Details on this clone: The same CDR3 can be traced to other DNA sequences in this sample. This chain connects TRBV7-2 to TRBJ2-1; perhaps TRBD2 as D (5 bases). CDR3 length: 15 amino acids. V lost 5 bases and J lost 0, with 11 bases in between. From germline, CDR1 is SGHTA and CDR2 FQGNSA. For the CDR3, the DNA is TGTGCCAGCAGCCCAAGCGGAGGCTCCTACAATGAGCAGTTCTTC. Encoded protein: CASSPSGGSYNEQFF.

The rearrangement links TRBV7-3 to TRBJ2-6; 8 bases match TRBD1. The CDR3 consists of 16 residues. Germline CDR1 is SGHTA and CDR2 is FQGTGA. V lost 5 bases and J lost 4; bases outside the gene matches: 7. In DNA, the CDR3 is TGTGCCAGCAGCCTAAGACAGGGGAACGGGGCCAACGTCCTGACTTTC. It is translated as CASSLRQGNGANVLTF. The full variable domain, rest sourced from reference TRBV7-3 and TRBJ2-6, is GAGVSQTPSNKVTEKGKYVELRCDPISGHTALYWYRQSLGQGPEFLIYFQGTGAADDSGLPNDRFFAVRPEGSVSTLKIQRTERGDSAVYLCASSLRQGNGANVLTFGAGSRLTVL.

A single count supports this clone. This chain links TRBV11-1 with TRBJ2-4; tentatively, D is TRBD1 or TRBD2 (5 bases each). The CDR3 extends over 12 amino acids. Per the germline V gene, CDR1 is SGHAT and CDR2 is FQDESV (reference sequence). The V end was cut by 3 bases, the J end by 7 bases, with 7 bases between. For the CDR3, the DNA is TGTGCCAGCAGCTTTGAGGGGAACATTCAGTACTTC. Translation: CASSFEGNIQYF.